The table lists the clone carrying this T cell receptor (beta chain) with a few counts. The data derive from a study of blood T cell repertoires in COVID-19. In the original analysis: Amplified reference gene primers provided the basis for estimating nucleated cell counts. TCRdb keeps only in-frame clones here, not all; method: immunoSEQ multiplex PCR. V, J and clone size reflect that table, while D and trimming were determined from the DNA. The sample yields some 86,000 clones, 91% seen once. The length of the CDR3 is 15 residues. The trim removed 3 bases at V and 5 bases at J, leaving 5 bases unmatched. Germline V gene sequence: CDR1 KGHSH, CDR2 LQKENI.

The chain recombines TRBV18 with TRBJ2-2, with TRBD1 identical over 8 bases. This receptor was identified in a human donor with active COVID-19. The donor label of this sample is uncertain. Input material: peripheral blood. The DNA for the CDR3 is TGTGCCAGCTCACCTGCCAGGGGGCAAACCGGGGAGCTGTTTTTT. Protein product: CASSPARGQTGELFF. The full variable domain, rest sourced from reference TRBV18 and TRBJ2-2, is NAGVMQNPRHLVRRRGQEARLRCSPMKGHSHVYWYRQLPEEGLKFMVYLQKENIIDESGMPKERFSAEFPKEGPSILRIQQVVRGDSAAYFCASSPARGQTGELFFGEGSRLTVL.